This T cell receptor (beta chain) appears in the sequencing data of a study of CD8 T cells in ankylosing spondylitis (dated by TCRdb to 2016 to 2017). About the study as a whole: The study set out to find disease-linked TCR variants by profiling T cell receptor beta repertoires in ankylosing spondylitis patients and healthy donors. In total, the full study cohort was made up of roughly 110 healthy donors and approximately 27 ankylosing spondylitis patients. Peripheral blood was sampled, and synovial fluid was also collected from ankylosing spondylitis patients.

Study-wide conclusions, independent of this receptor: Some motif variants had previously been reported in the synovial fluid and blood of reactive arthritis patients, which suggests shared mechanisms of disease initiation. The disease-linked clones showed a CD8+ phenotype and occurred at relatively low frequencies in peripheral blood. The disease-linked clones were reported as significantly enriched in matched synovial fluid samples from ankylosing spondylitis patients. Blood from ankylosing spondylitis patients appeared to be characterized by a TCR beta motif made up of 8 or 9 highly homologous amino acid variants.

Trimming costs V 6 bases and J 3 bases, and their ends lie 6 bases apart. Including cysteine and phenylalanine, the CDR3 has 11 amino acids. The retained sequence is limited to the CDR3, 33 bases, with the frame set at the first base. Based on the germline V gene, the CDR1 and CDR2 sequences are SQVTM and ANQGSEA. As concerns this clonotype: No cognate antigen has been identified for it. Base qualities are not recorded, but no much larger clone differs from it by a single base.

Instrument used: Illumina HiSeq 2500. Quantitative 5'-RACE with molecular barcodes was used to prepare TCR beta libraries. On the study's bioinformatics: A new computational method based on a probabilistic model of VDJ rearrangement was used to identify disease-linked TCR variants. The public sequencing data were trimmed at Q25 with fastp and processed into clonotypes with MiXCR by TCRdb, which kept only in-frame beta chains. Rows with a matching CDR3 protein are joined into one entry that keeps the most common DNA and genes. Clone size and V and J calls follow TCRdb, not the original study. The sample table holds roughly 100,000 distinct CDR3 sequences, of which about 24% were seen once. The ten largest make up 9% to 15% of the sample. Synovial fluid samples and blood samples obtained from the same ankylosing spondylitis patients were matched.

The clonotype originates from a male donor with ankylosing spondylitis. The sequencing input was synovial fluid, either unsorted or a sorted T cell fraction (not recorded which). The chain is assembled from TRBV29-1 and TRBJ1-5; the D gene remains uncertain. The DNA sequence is TGCAGCGTAGGTTACAATCAGCCCCAGCATTTT. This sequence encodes CSVGYNQPQHF.